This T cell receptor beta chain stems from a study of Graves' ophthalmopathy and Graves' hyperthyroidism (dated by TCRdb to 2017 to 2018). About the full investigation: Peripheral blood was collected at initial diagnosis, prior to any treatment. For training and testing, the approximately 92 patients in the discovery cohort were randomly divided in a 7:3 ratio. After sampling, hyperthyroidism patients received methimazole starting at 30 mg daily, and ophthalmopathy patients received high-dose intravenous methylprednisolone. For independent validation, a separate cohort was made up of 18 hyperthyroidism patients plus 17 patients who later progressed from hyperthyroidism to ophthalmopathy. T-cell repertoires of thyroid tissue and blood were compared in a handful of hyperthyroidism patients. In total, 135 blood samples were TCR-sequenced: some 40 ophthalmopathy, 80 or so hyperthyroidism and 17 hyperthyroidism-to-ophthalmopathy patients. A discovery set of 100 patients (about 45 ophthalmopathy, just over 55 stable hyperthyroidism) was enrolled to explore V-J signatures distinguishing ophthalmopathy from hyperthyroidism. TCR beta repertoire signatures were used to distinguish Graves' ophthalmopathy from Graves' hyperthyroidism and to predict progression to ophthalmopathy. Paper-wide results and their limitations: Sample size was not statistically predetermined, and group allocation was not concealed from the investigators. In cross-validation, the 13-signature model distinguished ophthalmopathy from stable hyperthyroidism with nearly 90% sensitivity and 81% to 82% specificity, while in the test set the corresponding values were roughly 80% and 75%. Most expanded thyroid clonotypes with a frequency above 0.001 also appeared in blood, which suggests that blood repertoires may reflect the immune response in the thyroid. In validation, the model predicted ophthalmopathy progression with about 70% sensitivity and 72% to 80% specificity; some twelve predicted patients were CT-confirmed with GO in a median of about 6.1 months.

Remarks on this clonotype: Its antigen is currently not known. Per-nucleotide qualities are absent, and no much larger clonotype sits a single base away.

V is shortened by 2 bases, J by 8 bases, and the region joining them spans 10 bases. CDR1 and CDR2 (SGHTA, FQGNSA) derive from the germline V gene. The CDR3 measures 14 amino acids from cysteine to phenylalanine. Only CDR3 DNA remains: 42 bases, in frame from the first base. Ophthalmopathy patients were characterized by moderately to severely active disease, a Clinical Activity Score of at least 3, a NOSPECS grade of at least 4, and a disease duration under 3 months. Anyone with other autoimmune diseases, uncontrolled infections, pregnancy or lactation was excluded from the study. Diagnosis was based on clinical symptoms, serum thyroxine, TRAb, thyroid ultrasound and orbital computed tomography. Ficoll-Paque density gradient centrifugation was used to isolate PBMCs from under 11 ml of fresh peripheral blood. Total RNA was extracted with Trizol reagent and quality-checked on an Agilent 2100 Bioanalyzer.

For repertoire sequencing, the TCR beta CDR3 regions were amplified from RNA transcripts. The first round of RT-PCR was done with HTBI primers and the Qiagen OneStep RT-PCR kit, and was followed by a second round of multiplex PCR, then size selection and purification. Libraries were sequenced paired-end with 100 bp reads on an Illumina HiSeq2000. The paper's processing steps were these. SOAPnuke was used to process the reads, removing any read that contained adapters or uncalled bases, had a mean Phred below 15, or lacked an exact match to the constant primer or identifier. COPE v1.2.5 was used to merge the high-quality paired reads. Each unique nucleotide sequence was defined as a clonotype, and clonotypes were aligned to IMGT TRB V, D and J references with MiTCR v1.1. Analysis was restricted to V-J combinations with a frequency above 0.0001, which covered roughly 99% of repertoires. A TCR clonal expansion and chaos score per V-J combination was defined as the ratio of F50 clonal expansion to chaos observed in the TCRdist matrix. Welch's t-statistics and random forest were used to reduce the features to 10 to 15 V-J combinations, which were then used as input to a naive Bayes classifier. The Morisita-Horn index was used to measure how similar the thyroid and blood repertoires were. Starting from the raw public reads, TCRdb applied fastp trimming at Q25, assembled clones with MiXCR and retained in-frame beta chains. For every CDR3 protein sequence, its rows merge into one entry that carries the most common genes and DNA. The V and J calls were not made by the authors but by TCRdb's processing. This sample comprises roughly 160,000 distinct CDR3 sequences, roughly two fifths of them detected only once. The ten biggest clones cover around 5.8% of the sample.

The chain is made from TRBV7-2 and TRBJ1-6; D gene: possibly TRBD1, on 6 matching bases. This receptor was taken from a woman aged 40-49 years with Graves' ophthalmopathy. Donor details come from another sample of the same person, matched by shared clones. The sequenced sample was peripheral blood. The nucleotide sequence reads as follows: TGTGCCAGCAGCTTACAGGGGACCCATTCACCCCTCCACTTT. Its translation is CASSLQGTHSPLHF.